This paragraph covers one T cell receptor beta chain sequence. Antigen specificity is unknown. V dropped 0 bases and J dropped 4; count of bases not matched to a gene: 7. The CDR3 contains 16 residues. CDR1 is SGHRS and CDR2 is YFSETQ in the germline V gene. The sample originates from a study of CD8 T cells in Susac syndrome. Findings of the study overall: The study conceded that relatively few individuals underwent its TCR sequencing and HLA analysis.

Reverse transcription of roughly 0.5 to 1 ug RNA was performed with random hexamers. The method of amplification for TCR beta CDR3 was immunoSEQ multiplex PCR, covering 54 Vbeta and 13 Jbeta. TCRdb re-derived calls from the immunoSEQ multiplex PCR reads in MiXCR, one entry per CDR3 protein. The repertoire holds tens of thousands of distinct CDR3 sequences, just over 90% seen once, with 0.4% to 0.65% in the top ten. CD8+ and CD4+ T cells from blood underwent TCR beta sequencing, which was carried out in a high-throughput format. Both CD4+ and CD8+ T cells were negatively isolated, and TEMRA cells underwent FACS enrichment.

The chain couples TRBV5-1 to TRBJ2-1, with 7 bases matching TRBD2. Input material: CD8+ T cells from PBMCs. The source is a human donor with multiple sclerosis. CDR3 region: CASSLVGRGTYNEQFF. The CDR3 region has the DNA TGCGCCAGCAGCTTGGTGGGGCGGGGGACGTACAATGAGCAGTTCTTC.